Following are 20 T cell receptor beta chains from one sample sequenced in a study of blood T cell repertoires in COVID-19. The protocol was immunoSEQ multiplex PCR, while the TCRdb copy is restricted to in-frame clones and leaves out a portion. Among more than 200,000 clones, about 88% were seen once, and the ten largest hold approximately 2%. Sequencing was performed on peripheral blood. The receptor set was obtained from a woman aged 40 to 55 who had recovered from COVID-19.

This chain joins TRBV19 and TRBJ1-3; 9 bases agree with TRBD1. Trimming took 6 bases from V and 8 from J; bases not matched to a gene: 5. The length of the CDR3 is 13 residues. CDR1 LNHDA and CDR2 SQIVND come from the germline V gene (reference sequence). CDR3 bases: TGTGCCAGTAGGACAGGGGGAGAACACACCATATATTTT. As protein: CASRTGGEHTIYF.

V gene TRBV19 combines with J gene TRBJ2-3; tentatively, D is TRBD2 (6 bases). Between the trimmed V and J ends, which lost 4 bases and 3 bases, there was a span of 14 bases. From germline, CDR1 is LNHDA and CDR2 SQIVND (reference sequence). CDR3 length: 15 residues. CDR3 sequence reads: CASSNRWDWTDTQYF. CDR3 nucleotide sequence: TGTGCCAGTAGTAACCGGTGGGACTGGACAGATACGCAGTATTTT.

The chain links TRBV4-2 to TRBJ1-4, with D perhaps matching TRBD1 (6 bases). The V end was cut by 4 bases, the J end by 3 bases, with 15 bases between. This CDR3 comprises 16 residues. Germline loops: CDR1 LGHNA, CDR2 YNFKEQ. Here the CDR3 DNA reads TGTGCCAGCAGCCCTACACGACAGGACCCTAATGAAAAACTGTTTTTT. Its protein product is CASSPTRQDPNEKLFF.

V is TRBV29-1 and J is TRBJ2-5, with 7 bases aligning to TRBD1. CDR3 length: 16 amino acids. Germline trimming cut 3 bases from V and 0 bases from J; bases unmatched to any gene: 10. Germline assignment: CDR1 SQVTM and CDR2 ANQGSEA. The CDR3 bases are TGCAGCGTTGAGGGGCGCCAGGGGGTTTACCAAGAGACCCAGTACTTC. Amino acids: CSVEGRQGVYQETQYF.

This clone has just one count. V and J are TRBV13 and TRBJ1-3; 7 bases are shared with TRBD1. V trimming: 9 bases; J trimming: 4 bases; junction bases outside the gene matches: 9. This CDR3 is 14 amino acids long. CDR1 and CDR2 from the germline V gene are PRHDT and FYEKMQ (reference sequence). CDR3 sequence: CASSRGLGGNTIYF. CDR3 bases: TGTGCCAGTTCCAGGGGGTTGGGCGGAAACACCATATATTTT.

The chain recombines TRBV27 with TRBJ1-6, with D unclear. This CDR3 spans 14 amino acids. In germline, CDR1 is MNHEY, CDR2 SMNVEV (reference sequence). V dropped 4 bases and J dropped 6 bases, with 10 bases sitting between them. The CDR3 DNA is TGTGCCAGCAGTTCCCCAGGAAGTAATTCACCCCTCCACTTT. It encodes CASSSPGSNSPLHF.

The chain employs TRBV7-2 and TRBJ1-2; D remains ambiguous. Germline CDR1 SGHTA, CDR2 FQGNSA. The CDR3 is 14 amino acids. The ends were cut back, 4 bases at V and 11 bases at J, with 20 bases in the middle. CDR3 residues: CASSSPAGRGSYTF. The CDR3 DNA sequence: TGTGCCAGCAGCTCCCCCGCCGGGAGAGGGTCTTACACCTTC.

The chain is built from TRBV5-6 and TRBJ2-2, with TRBD1 identical over 8 bases. Per the germline V gene, CDR1 is SGHDT and CDR2 is YYEEEE. V was pared by 4 bases and J by 3 bases, with 5 bases of the junction left unmatched. CDR3 length: 15 amino acids. In DNA form, the CDR3 reads TGTGCCAGCAGCCGGGACAGGATAGACACCGGGGAGCTGTTTTTT. This translates into CASSRDRIDTGELFF.

V and J are TRBV5-1 and TRBJ1-2; 8 nucleotides match TRBD1. Germline CDR1 SGHRS, CDR2 YFSETQ. The CDR3 length is 14 residues. The V gene end was trimmed by 0 bases and the J gene end by 8 bases; junction bases not matched to a gene: 6. The CDR3 is CASSLDPGGGGYTF. CDR3 coding DNA: TGCGCCAGCAGCTTGGACCCAGGGGGCGGAGGCTACACCTTC. Full variable domain (missing parts from reference TRBV5-1 and TRBJ1-2): KAGVTQTPRYLIKTRGQQVTLSCSPISGHRSVSWYQQTPGQGLQFLFEYFSETQRNKGNFPGRFSGRQFSNSRSEMNVSTLELGDSALYLCASSLDPGGGGYTFGSGTRLTVV.

The gene calls are TRBV7-9 and TRBJ1-3, with D possibly TRBD1 on 6 matching bases. V lost 7 bases to trimming and J lost 4 bases, with 11 bases between them. This CDR3 has 13 residues. Germline CDR1 is SEHNR and CDR2 is FQNEAQ (reference sequence). In nucleotides, the CDR3 is TGTGCCAGCATCATAGGGGGAGGAAACACCATATATTTT. Its protein product is CASIIGGGNTIYF.

V is TRBV9 and J is TRBJ1-1; D perhaps matches TRBD1 (5 bases). The V end lost 3 bases, the J end lost 0 bases, and 9 bases lay between the germline ends. Per germline, CDR1 SGDLS and CDR2 YYNGEE. The CDR3 has 14 amino acids. The CDR3 DNA follows: TGTGCCAGCAGCGCGACAGACTTGAACACTGAAGCTTTCTTT. Protein product: CASSATDLNTEAFF. The whole variable domain, remainder taken from reference TRBV9 and TRBJ1-1, is DSGVTQTPKHLITATGQRVTLRCSPRSGDLSVYWYQQSLDQGLQFLIQYYNGEERAKGNILERFSAQQFPDLHSELNLSSLELGDSALYFCASSATDLNTEAFFGQGTRLTVV.

This chain joins TRBV7-2 and TRBJ2-7; 8 positions match TRBD2. This CDR3 contains 15 residues. Trimming at V came to 4 bases and at J to 0 bases, leaving 5 bases not matched to a gene. CDR1 is SGHTA, CDR2 FQGNSA, per germline. The CDR3 loop is CASSSASGLSYEQYF. In DNA, the CDR3 is TGTGCCAGCAGCTCCGCTAGCGGGCTCTCCTACGAGCAGTACTTC.

This clone was found a few times. This chain uses TRBV6-5 with TRBJ2-7; the D gene is possibly TRBD2 (5 bases). Germline-derived CDR1 and CDR2 are MNHEY and SVGAGI. Trimming shortened V by 7 bases and J by 2 bases, and 12 bases separated the two germline ends. There are 13 residues in the CDR3. CDR3 region: CASNSGYAYEQYF. The CDR3 DNA follows: TGTGCCAGCAACTCGGGATATGCCTACGAGCAGTACTTC.

This chain joins TRBV2 and TRBJ2-7, with TRBD1 matching 9 bases. CDR3 length: 15 residues. With 6 bases clipped from V and 5 bases from J, the junction kept 11 bases outside the gene matches. Per the germline V gene, CDR1 is SNHLY and CDR2 is FYNNEI. CDR3 in amino acids: CASRDPGTGRNEQYF. The CDR3 nucleotides read TGTGCCAGCAGGGACCCCGGGACAGGGCGTAACGAGCAGTACTTC.

J is TRBJ2-2 and V is TRBV4-3; 10 bases fit TRBD1. After removal of 4 bases from V and 4 bases from J, the junction contained 3 bases not matched to a gene. The CDR3 sequence is 15 residues long. The germline gives CDR1 LGHNA, CDR2 YSLEER. As DNA, the CDR3 is TGCGCCAGCAGCCTACGGACAGGGGGCACCGGGGAGCTGTTTTTT. It codes for CASSLRTGGTGELFF.

This sequence joins TRBV30 and TRBJ2-1, with a weak D call TRBD2 (5 bases). This CDR3 is 11 amino acids long. The germline V gene encodes CDR1 GTSNPN and CDR2 SVGIG (reference sequence). V lost 0 bases and J 10 bases, leaving 7 bases between the germline ends. The CDR3 bases are TGTGCCTGGAGTGTACTAGAAGAGCAGTTCTTC. Amino acids: CAWSVLEEQFF.

The chain recombines TRBV28 with TRBJ2-2; the D gene is possibly TRBD2 (5 bases). This CDR3 spans 18 amino acids. Trimming removed 6 bases from V and 15 bases from J, with 35 bases in between. Germline assignment: CDR1 MDHEN and CDR2 SYDVKM. In DNA, the CDR3 is TGTGCCAGCAGCCATGTGGATATTAGGACCCGGGGTCTTATACCTTTGTTTTTT. This sequence encodes CASSHVDIRTRGLIPLFF.

V usage is TRBV19 and J usage is TRBJ2-3; tentative D call: TRBD2 (5 bases). The germline CDR1 and CDR2 sequences are LNHDA and SQIVND (reference sequence). The CDR3 has 16 residues. The germline V and J ends were trimmed by 5 bases and 1 base, with 16 bases remaining between them. CDR3 amino acids: CASSSPPWGGTDTQYF. DNA of the CDR3: TGTGCCAGTAGTTCCCCGCCCTGGGGAGGCACAGATACGCAGTATTTT.

CDR3 protein: CASSPSTGELFF. The CDR3 coding sequence is TGTGCCAGCAGCCCCAGCACCGGGGAGCTGTTTTTT. The rearrangement joins TRBV11-3 to TRBJ2-2; D remains unclear. Trimming removed 5 bases at V and 4 bases at J, with 5 bases between. The germline gives CDR1 SGHNT, CDR2 YENEEA. The CDR3 is made up of 12 amino acids. Using reference TRBV11-3 and TRBJ2-2 for the parts outside the CDR3, the full variable domain is EAGVVQSPRYKIIEKKQPVAFWCNPISGHNTLYWYLQNLGQGPELLIRYENEEAVDDSQLPKDRFSAERLKGVDSTLKIQPAELGDSAVYLCASSPSTGELFFGEGSRLTVL.

The DNA of the CDR3 is TGTGCCAGCAGCGTAGGATCCTTAGGGGAGGGCTACGAGCAGTACTTC. It yields the protein CASSVGSLGEGYEQYF. The chain uses TRBV9 and TRBJ2-7; 7 nucleotides line up with TRBD2. V lost 0 bases and J lost 3; bases outside the gene matches: 9. Germline CDR1 and CDR2: SGDLS and YYNGEE. The CDR3 extends over 16 amino acids.